This T cell receptor beta chain is from a study of control samples from healthy donors and cancer patients. Clones were read by immunoSEQ multiplex PCR, and TCRdb kept only the in-frame ones, dropping some. The data contain about 95,000 clones, around four fifths of them singletons. Germline CDR1 is LNHDA and CDR2 is SQIVND (reference sequence). V lost 7 bases and J 0 bases, leaving 12 bases between the germline ends. The CDR3 consists of 14 residues. This chain uses TRBV19 with TRBJ1-2, with unresolved D. The origin of this receptor is a man younger than 45 in good health. Sequenced material: blood. The CDR3 coding sequence is TGTGCCAGTAACGACTTAAATTCTAACTATGGCTACACCTTC. This sequence encodes CASNDLNSNYGYTF.